This entry lists 6 T cell receptor beta chains sequenced from one sample in a study of blood T cells in healthy people across ages. Alongside a J-beta primer mix, a sample-barcoded 5' primer served in a second PCR lasting roughly 6 to 11 cycles. TCRdb reprocessed the 5' RACE reads with MiXCR, giving one entry per CDR3 protein. The table records approximately 850,000 distinct CDR3 sequences, under 45% of them present only once. Material: blood. These receptors were obtained from a man aged 60 to 75 in good health.

This clonotype was counted a few times. This chain joins TRBV12-3 or TRBV12-4 and TRBJ1-2; perhaps TRBD1 as D (6 bases). The CDR3 runs 15 residues. V lost 5 bases to trimming and J lost 2 bases, with 15 bases between them. CDR3 sequence: CASSTSTGSNYGYTF. In DNA, the CDR3 is TGTGCCAGCAGTACCTCAACAGGGTCAAACTATGGCTACACCTTC.

A single count supports this clonotype. This chain's CDR3 is CASSLRDRAVGEQYF. CDR3 DNA: TGTGCCAGCAGCCTCCGGGACAGGGCTGTTGGTGAGCAGTACTTC. The chain carries TRBV13 and TRBJ2-5; TRBD1 matches 9 bases. Germline V CDR1 and CDR2: PRHDT, FYEKMQ (reference sequence). V lost 5 bases and J lost 11; bases outside the gene matches: 15. This CDR3 region has 15 residues.

This clonotype has more than one count but fewer than ten. The chain couples TRBV6-2 or TRBV6-3 to TRBJ2-1, with 12 bases aligning to TRBD2. CDR3 length: 16 residues. V gave up 2 bases and J gave up 7 bases; unmatched junction bases: 6. Germline V gives CDR1 MNHEY, CDR2 SVGEGT. The CDR3 loop reads CASSYAGLAGQNEQFF. The CDR3 DNA is TGTGCCAGCAGTTACGCCGGACTAGCGGGGCAGAATGAGCAGTTCTTC.

This clonotype was seen a handful of times. The chain has TRBV7-2 and TRBJ2-5; 9 positions match TRBD2. The CDR3 loop spans 15 amino acids. The trim removed 5 bases at V and 11 bases at J, leaving 15 bases unmatched. Germline V lookup: CDR1 SGHTA, CDR2 FQGNSA. The CDR3 region has the DNA TGTGCCAGCAGCCCCCCGGGACTAGCAACGCCCGGGCAGTACTTC. Translation: CASSPPGLATPGQYF.

This clonotype has at least ten counts. V usage is TRBV9 and J usage is TRBJ2-5; D is unresolved. The ends were cut back, 7 bases at V and 1 base at J, with 11 bases in the middle. CDR3 length: 13 amino acids. Looked up from germline, CDR1 is SGDLS and CDR2 is YYNGEE. The CDR3 spells CASGPGLQETQYF. The CDR3 DNA sequence: TGTGCCAGCGGACCGGGTCTCCAAGAGACCCAGTACTTC.

This clonotype appeared a few times. This chain connects TRBV2 to TRBJ2-3; D is tentatively TRBD1 or TRBD2 (6 bases each). The CDR3 loop spans 14 amino acids. CDR1 is SNHLY and CDR2 is FYNNEI in the germline V gene. The germline V and J ends were trimmed by 7 bases and 0 bases, with 11 bases remaining between them. The CDR3 coding sequence is TGTGCCAGCAAAGGGGGGATTAGCACAGATACGCAGTATTTT. Its translation is CASKGGISTDTQYF. The entire variable domain, with the rest obtained from reference TRBV2 and TRBJ2-3, is as follows: EPEVTQTPSHQVTQMGQEVILRCVPISNHLYFYWYRQILGQKVEFLVSFYNNEISEKSEIFDDQFSVERPDGSNFTLKIRSTKLEDSAMYFCASKGGISTDTQYFGPGTRLTVL.